This T cell receptor (beta chain) was profiled in a study of CD8+CD57+ T cells in acquired aplastic anemia. Study as a whole: Sorted CD4+ and CD8+ cells yielded DNA averaging around 3.2 ug.

TCR beta VDJ and CDR3 profiles were obtained from a genomic DNA template. A single record per CDR3 protein comes from TCRdb applying MiXCR to the reads. The sample carries about 170,000 distinct CDR3 sequences, approximately 60% recorded once. The CDR3 is 15 residues long. Trimming pared 3 bases from V and 2 bases from J, leaving 11 bases between. Sequencing was carried out using sorted CD4+, CD8+, or CD8+CD57+ T cells (not recorded which) from PBMCs. The V gene is TRBV12-3 or TRBV12-4, the J gene TRBJ1-5; no reliable D call. This clonotype was obtained from a human donor in good health. CDR3 DNA sequence: TGTGCCAGCAGTTTTATAGGGCAGGGCAATCAGCCCCAGCATTTT. It specifies CASSFIGQGNQPQHF.